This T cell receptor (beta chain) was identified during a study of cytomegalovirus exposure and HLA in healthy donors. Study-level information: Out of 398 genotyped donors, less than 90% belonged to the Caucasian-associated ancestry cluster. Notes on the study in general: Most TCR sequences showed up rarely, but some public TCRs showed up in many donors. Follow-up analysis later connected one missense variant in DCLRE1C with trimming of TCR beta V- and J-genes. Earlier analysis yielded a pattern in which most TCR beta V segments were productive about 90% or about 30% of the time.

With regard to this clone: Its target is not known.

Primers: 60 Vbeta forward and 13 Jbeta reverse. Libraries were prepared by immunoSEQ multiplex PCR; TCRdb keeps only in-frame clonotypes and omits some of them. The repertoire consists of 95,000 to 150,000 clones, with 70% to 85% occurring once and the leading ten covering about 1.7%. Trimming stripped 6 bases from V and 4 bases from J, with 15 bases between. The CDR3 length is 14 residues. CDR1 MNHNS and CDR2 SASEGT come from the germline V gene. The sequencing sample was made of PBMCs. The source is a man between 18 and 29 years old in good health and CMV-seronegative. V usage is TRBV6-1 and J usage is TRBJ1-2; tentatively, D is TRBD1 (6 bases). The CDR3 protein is CASSPRGPSYGYTF. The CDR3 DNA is TGTGCCAGCAGCCCCAGGGGCCCTTCCTATGGCTACACCTTC.